A single sample gave rise to the 4 T cell receptor beta chains below, sequenced in a study of cytomegalovirus exposure and HLA in healthy donors. PCR involved 60 Vbeta and 13 Jbeta primers. Repertoires were generated with immunoSEQ multiplex PCR, while TCRdb's copy carries only in-frame clones and drops some. Among around 170,000 clones listed, over 75% were seen once. Specimen: PBMCs. Receptors originate from a man in his forties or fifties in good health and CMV-seronegative.

The chain combines TRBV13 with TRBJ2-5; maybe TRBD2 (6 bases). V lost 1 base to trimming and J lost 11 bases, with 20 bases between them. The length of the CDR3 is 15 residues. CDR1 PRHDT and CDR2 FYEKMQ come from the germline V gene (reference sequence). For the CDR3, the DNA is TGTGCCAGCAGCTTAGCCCCGGACTATTCGGGGGAGCAGTACTTC. Its translation is CASSLAPDYSGEQYF.

The rearrangement links TRBV25-1 to TRBJ2-2; the D is unclear. The CDR3 is 17 residues long. CDR1 MGHDK and CDR2 SYGVNS come from the germline V gene. V lost 3 bases and J 0 bases, leaving 14 bases between the germline ends. The CDR3 DNA follows: TGTGCCAGCAGTGATGGCCGCCGACACCCGAACACCGGGGAGCTGTTTTTT. Its translation is CASSDGRRHPNTGELFF.

The chain recombines TRBV20-1 with TRBJ1-1; D may be TRBD1 (5 bases). The CDR3 sequence is 10 residues long. In germline, CDR1 is DFQATT, CDR2 SNEGSKA (reference sequence). With 6 bases removed from V and 8 bases from J, the gap between germline ends came to 10 bases. CDR3 region: CSAEGVEAFF. The CDR3 nucleotides are TGCAGTGCGGAAGGGGTAGAAGCTTTCTTT.

The V and J genes are TRBV30 and TRBJ2-2, with D possibly TRBD1 on 5 matching bases. The CDR3 consists of 15 residues. V was pared by 3 bases and J by 6 bases, with 17 bases between. The V gene's germline CDR1 is GTSNPN and CDR2 SVGIG (reference sequence). The CDR3, as DNA: TGTGCCTGGAGGGTGGGGAAGGGGTCAGCCGGGGAGCTGTTTTTT. Translating it yields CAWRVGKGSAGELFF.